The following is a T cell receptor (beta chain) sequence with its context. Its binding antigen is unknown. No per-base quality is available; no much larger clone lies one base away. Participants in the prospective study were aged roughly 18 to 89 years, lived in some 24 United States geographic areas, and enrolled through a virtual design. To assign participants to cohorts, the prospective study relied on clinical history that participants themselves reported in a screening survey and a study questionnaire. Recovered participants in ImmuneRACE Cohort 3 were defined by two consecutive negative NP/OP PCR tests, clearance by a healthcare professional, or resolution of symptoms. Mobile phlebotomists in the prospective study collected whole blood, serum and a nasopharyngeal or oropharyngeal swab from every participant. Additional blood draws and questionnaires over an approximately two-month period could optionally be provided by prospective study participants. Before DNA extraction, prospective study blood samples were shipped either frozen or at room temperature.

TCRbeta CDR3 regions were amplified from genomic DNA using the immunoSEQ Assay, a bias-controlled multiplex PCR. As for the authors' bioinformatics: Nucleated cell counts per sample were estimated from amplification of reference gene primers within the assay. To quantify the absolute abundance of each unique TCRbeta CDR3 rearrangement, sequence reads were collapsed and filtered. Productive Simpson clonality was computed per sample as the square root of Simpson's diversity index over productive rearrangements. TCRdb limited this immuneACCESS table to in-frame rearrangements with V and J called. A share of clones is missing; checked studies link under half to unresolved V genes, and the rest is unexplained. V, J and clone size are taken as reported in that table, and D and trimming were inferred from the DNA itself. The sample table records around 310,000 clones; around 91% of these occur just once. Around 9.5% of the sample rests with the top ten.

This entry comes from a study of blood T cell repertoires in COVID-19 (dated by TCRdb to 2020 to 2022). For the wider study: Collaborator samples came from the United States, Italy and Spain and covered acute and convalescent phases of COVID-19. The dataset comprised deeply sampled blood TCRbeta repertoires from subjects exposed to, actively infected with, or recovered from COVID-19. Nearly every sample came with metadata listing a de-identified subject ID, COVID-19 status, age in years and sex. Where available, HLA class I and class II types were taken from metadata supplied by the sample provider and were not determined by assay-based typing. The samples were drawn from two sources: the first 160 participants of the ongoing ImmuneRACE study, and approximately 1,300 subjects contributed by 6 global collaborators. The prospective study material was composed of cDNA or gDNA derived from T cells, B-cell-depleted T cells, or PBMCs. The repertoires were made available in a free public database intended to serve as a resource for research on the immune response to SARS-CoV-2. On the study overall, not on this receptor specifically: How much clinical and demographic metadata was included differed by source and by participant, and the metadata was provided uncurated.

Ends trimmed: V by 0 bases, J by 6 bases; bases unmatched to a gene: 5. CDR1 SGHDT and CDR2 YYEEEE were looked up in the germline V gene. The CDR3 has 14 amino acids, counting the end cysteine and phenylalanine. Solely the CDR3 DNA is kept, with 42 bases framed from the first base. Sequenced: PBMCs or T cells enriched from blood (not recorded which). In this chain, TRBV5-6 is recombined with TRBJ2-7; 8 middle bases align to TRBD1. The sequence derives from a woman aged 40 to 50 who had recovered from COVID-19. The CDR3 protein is CASSLGQGKSEQYF. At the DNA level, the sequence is TGTGCCAGCAGCTTGGGACAGGGGAAGTCCGAGCAGTACTTC. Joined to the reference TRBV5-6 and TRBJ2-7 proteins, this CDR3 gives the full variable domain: DAGVTQSPTHLIKTRGQQVTLRCSPKSGHDTVSWYQQALGQGPQFIFQYYEEEERQRGNFPDRFSGHQFPNYSSELNVNALLLGDSALYLCASSLGQGKSEQYFGPGTRLTVT.